This T cell receptor (beta chain) was sequenced for a study of beta chain features in type 1 diabetes. Turning to this clone: Its antigen is unidentified.

Researchers reported sorting CD4+ naive, central memory, regulatory and stem cell-like memory cells via CD45RO/CCR7/CD25/CD127/CD95/CD27. The whole isolated RNA underwent reverse transcription, so sequencing captured expressed TCRB transcripts. Around 3.8 million reads per sample were averaged for naive, central memory and regulatory samples. Produced via immunoSEQ multiplex PCR; TCRdb's table is partial and in-frame only. The table lists about half a million clones, about 29% of them singletons, with almost 0.065% in the top ten. CDR3 length: 11 amino acids. Looked up from germline, CDR1 is SQVTM and CDR2 is ANQGSEA. Study-wide points: Moderate but significant shortening of TCRB CDR3s was recorded in all four CD4+ subsets from Type 1 diabetes patients. Healthy donors had naive, central memory and Treg TCRB repertoires that appeared less similar than those seen among patients.

The sequencing sample was made of naive CD4+ T cells from blood. V gene TRBV29-1 combines with J gene TRBJ2-5, with D perhaps matching TRBD1 (5 bases). The tail of the sequence fits TRBJ2-7 better, so the J call may be wrong. The TCR was taken from a young man in good health. The DNA of the CDR3 is TGCAGCGTTGACAGGGAAGACGAGCAGTACTTC. It is translated as CSVDREDEQYF.